The 9 T cell receptor beta chains given below trace back to one sample, sequenced in a study of cytomegalovirus exposure and HLA in healthy donors. 13 Jbeta primers and 60 Vbeta primers were used for the PCR. The method was immunoSEQ multiplex PCR; TCRdb's version includes in-frame clones alone and lacks a portion of them. The sample holds over 150,000 clones, 65% to 85% seen once. The sample consisted of PBMCs. These receptors all come from a woman in her twenties or thirties in good health and CMV-seropositive.

This rearrangement joins TRBV18 to TRBJ2-7; 7 nucleotides align to TRBD1. From germline, CDR1 is KGHSH and CDR2 LQKENI. With 3 bases clipped from V and 3 bases from J, the junction kept 14 bases outside the gene matches. The CDR3 is 17 amino acids. The chain's CDR3 is CASSPKTGFPGHYEQYF. The CDR3 DNA reads as TGTGCCAGCTCACCGAAGACAGGGTTCCCCGGCCACTACGAGCAGTACTTC.

This chain uses TRBV6-1 with TRBJ2-1; D remains unclear. The CDR3 is 15 amino acids. Germline V gives CDR1 MNHNS, CDR2 SASEGT. Deletions cut 6 bases from V and 0 bases from J, with 12 bases between. The CDR3 DNA is TGTGCCAGCAGGAGTGCGCCAAGCTCCTACAATGAGCAGTTCTTC. Amino acids: CASRSAPSSYNEQFF.

The chain joins TRBV4-1 to TRBJ2-3, with 16 bases that match TRBD2. The CDR3 totals 19 residues. Germline CDR1 MGHRA, CDR2 YSYEKL. After removal of 3 bases from V and 5 bases from J, the junction contained 11 bases not matched to a gene. For the CDR3, the DNA is TGCGCCAGCAGCCATGCCCCCGGGACTAGCGGGGGGGGGCGAGATACGCAGTATTTT. As protein: CASSHAPGTSGGGRDTQYF.

The sample holds a few counts of this clone. The chain links TRBV11-1 to TRBJ2-5; tentative D call: TRBD2 (5 bases). There are 15 residues in the CDR3. Deletions cut 5 bases from V and 3 bases from J, with 16 bases between. Looked up from germline, CDR1 is SGHAT and CDR2 is FQDESV (reference sequence). In DNA form, the CDR3 reads TGTGCCAGCAGCCCCGGGGTCCATTGGGAAGAGACCCAGTACTTC. Residues: CASSPGVHWEETQYF. The whole variable domain, remainder taken from reference TRBV11-1 and TRBJ2-5, is EAEVAQSPRYKITEKSQAVAFWCDPISGHATLYWYRQILGQGPELLVQFQDESVVDDSQLPKDRFSAERLKGVDSTLKIQPAELGDSAMYLCASSPGVHWEETQYFGPGTRLLVL.

This clone was recorded a few times. CDR3 sequence: CASKNPGGSSNEQFF. The CDR3 DNA reads TGTGCCAGCAAAAATCCAGGGGGGTCAAGCAATGAGCAGTTCTTC. The V call is TRBV6-5, the J call TRBJ2-1; D is perhaps TRBD1 (7 bases). The CDR3 extends over 15 amino acids. Between the trimmed V and J ends, which lost 7 bases and 6 bases, there was a span of 19 bases. The germline V gene encodes CDR1 MNHEY and CDR2 SVGAGI.

The genes are TRBV11-2 and TRBJ1-6; D unresolved. This CDR3 has 15 residues. V was clipped by 0 bases and J by 6 bases, with 9 bases between them. CDR1 and CDR2 from the germline V gene are SGHAT and FQNNGV. In DNA form, the CDR3 reads TGTGCCAGCAGCTTAGAATCGTCTTTTAATTCACCCCTCCACTTT. Amino acid sequence: CASSLESSFNSPLHF.

This clone has just one count. The chain combines TRBV10-3 with TRBJ1-1; weak D call: TRBD1 (6 bases). The germline gives CDR1 ENHRY, CDR2 SYGVKD. This CDR3 has 13 residues. The ends were cut back, 8 bases at V and 4 bases at J, with 14 bases in the middle. Here the CDR3 reads CAIAQGTATEAFF. The CDR3 bases are TGTGCCATCGCGCAGGGGACCGCCACTGAAGCTTTCTTT.

J is TRBJ1-4 and V is TRBV18; 8 bases line up with TRBD1. CDR3 length: 16 amino acids. The ends lost 6 bases at V and 7 bases at J; junction bases unmatched: 13. Germline CDR1 is KGHSH and CDR2 is LQKENI. The CDR3 sequence is CASSLRDRGGGEKLFF. The CDR3 DNA sequence: TGTGCCAGCTCGCTCAGAGACAGGGGAGGTGGTGAAAAACTGTTTTTT.

J is TRBJ2-7 and V is TRBV14; 9 nucleotides align to TRBD2. CDR1 and CDR2 (germline): SGHDN, FVKESK. J lost 6 bases, V lost 0 bases, and 9 bases had no gene match. This CDR3 is built from 16 residues. This CDR3 reads CASSQEIPGLAGEQYF. CDR3 coding DNA: TGTGCCAGCAGCCAAGAGATCCCGGGACTAGCAGGCGAGCAGTACTTC.